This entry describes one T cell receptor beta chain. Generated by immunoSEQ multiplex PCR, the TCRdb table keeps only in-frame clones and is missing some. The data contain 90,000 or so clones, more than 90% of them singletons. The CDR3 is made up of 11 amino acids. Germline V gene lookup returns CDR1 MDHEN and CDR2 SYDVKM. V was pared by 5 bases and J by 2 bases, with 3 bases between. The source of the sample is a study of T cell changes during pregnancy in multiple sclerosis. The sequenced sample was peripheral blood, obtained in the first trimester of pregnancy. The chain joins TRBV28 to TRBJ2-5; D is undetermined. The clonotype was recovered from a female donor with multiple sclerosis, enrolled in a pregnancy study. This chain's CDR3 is CASSPQETQYF. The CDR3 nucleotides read TGTGCCAGCAGTCCACAAGAGACCCAGTACTTC.